The T cell receptor beta chain under discussion was sequenced for a study of blood T cell repertoires in COVID-19. On the study more broadly: COVID-19 samples collected from the United States, Italy and Spain covered acute and convalescent phases. T cells, B-cell-depleted T cells, or PBMCs supplied cDNA or gDNA.

This CDR3 comprises 14 residues. Original processing methods: Estimation of nucleated cell counts was performed using reference gene primer amplification. Produced via immunoSEQ multiplex PCR; TCRdb's table is partial and in-frame only. V and J calls and clone size come straight from that table; D and trimming were deduced from the DNA. Of around 310,000 clones listed, 70% to 90% were seen once; the top ten hold approximately 12%. This clone was recorded once. The TCR comes from a woman aged 60 to 75 with acute or convalescent COVID-19. Sequenced input: peripheral blood. The chain has TRBV21-1 and TRBJ2-7; the table's D call TRBD2 went unverified against the DNA. TRBV21-1 is deemed a pseudogene. This chain's CDR3 is CASSPQDYPYEQYF. The CDR3 DNA reads as TGTGCCAGCAGCCCACAGGACTATCCCTACGAGCAGTACTTC.